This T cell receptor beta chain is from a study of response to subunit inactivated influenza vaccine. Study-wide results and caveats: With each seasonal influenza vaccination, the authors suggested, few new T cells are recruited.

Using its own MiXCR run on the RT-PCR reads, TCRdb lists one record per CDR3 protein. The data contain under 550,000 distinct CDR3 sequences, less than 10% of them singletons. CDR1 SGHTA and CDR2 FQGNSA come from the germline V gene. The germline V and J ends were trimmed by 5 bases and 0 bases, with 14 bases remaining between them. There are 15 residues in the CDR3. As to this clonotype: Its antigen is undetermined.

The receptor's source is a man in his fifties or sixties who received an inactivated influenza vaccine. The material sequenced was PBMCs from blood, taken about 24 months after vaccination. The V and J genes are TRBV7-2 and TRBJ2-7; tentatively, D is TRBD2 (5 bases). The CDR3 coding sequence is TGTGCCAGCAGCCATGGACTCTCCAGCTCCTACGAGCAGTACTTC. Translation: CASSHGLSSSYEQYF. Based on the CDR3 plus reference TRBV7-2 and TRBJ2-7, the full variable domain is GAGVSQSPSNKVTEKGKDVELRCDPISGHTALYWYRQSLGQGLEFLIYFQGNSAPDKSGLPSDRFSAERTGGSVSTLTIQRTQQEDSAVYLCASSHGLSSSYEQYFGPGTRLTVT.